This T cell receptor beta chain came from a study of control samples from healthy donors and cancer patients. Germline CDR1 is DFQATT and CDR2 is SNEGSKA (reference sequence). Between the trimmed V and J ends, which lost 6 bases and 1 base, there was a span of 6 bases. The CDR3 is 11 residues long. The repertoire was sequenced with immunoSEQ multiplex PCR; TCRdb's copy has only in-frame clones and lacks some. The data show about 120,000 clones, 85% to 90% seen once. The sequencing input was blood. The chain combines TRBV20-1 with TRBJ1-1; no reliable D call. The sequence derives from an older woman in good health. For the CDR3, the DNA is TGCAGTGCGCGGTGGAACACTGAAGCTTTCTTT. It translates to CSARWNTEAFF.